One and the same sample provided the 5 T cell receptor beta chains below, sequenced in a study of blood T cell repertoires in COVID-19. The table came from immunoSEQ multiplex PCR; TCRdb's copy has only in-frame clones and leaves some out. Of roughly 180,000 clones in the sample, around 87% are singletons; the top ten hold 0.99%. What was sequenced was peripheral blood. The receptors come from a young man with acute or convalescent COVID-19.

As DNA, the CDR3 is TGTGCCAGCAGCGCCGCGCGAAACACTGAAGCTTTCTTT. It translates to CASSAARNTEAFF. The genes are TRBV7-9 and TRBJ1-1; no reliable D call. The CDR3 covers 13 residues. From germline, CDR1 is SEHNR and CDR2 FQNEAQ (reference sequence). V lost 5 bases and J lost 2, with 9 bases in between.

This clone was detected once. CDR3 bases: TGTGCCAGCAGTTACACAAGACAGACGAATTCACCCCTCCACTTT. Amino acid sequence: CASSYTRQTNSPLHF. The chain is built from TRBV6-6 and TRBJ1-6, with D possibly matching TRBD1 (5 bases). Germline CDR1 reads MNHNY; CDR2 reads SVGAGI (reference sequence). This CDR3 is built from 15 residues. V dropped 2 bases and J dropped 7 bases, with 12 bases sitting between them.

V is TRBV14 and J is TRBJ2-5, with D possibly being TRBD1 (6 bases). The length of the CDR3 is 13 residues. Germline CDR1 is SGHDN and CDR2 is FVKESK. V was pared by 3 bases and J by 2 bases, with 7 bases between. This CDR3 reads CASSQRGQETQYF. In DNA, the CDR3 is TGTGCCAGCAGCCAGAGGGGGCAAGAGACCCAGTACTTC. The full variable domain, rest sourced from reference TRBV14 and TRBJ2-5, is EAGVTQFPSHSVIEKGQTVTLRCDPISGHDNLYWYRRVMGKEIKFLLHFVKESKQDESGMPNNRFLAERTGGTYSTLKVQPAELEDSGVYFCASSQRGQETQYFGPGTRLLVL.

The chain links TRBV27 to TRBJ1-2; D not resolved. CDR1 MNHEY and CDR2 SMNVEV come from the germline V gene (reference sequence). The CDR3 is made up of 15 amino acids. Trimming took off 2 bases at V and 6 bases at J, with 16 bases between the two ends. The CDR3 loop is CASSLGFGAPNGYTF. CDR3 DNA: TGTGCCAGCAGTTTAGGGTTCGGAGCCCCCAATGGCTACACCTTC.

CDR3 region: CALQAGHYGYTF. The CDR3 region has the DNA TGTGCCTTACAGGCAGGGCACTATGGCTACACCTTC. J is TRBJ1-2 and V is TRBV30; perhaps TRBD1 as D (5 bases). Between the trimmed V and J ends, which lost 7 bases and 3 bases, there was a span of 12 bases. Per the germline V gene, CDR1 is GTSNPN and CDR2 is SVGIG (reference sequence). This CDR3 region has 12 residues.